These 17 T cell receptor beta chains originate from one sample sequenced in a study of sequential checkpoint blockade in melanoma. Clones were sequenced by immunoSEQ multiplex PCR, and TCRdb holds only the in-frame ones, with some missing. The sample contains approximately 31,000 clones, 75% to 90% of which appear only once. Treatment described: randomized to nivolumab then ipilimumab (arm A) or the reverse (arm B). The sample here was CD8+ T cells sorted from blood (inferred from file names), taken from a patient given nivolumab and ipilimumab in sequence. Receptors were obtained from a human donor with melanoma.

The chain employs TRBV2 and TRBJ2-7; possible D gene TRBD2, 5 bases. The V end was cut by 3 bases, the J end by 2 bases, with 20 bases between. The CDR3 is 17 residues long. Germline values: CDR1 SNHLY, CDR2 FYNNEI. Here the CDR3 DNA reads TGTGCCAGCAGTGACAATGAAAATCGAGGGTTTACCTACGAGCAGTACTTC. It encodes CASSDNENRGFTYEQYF.

V is TRBV5-1 and J is TRBJ2-7; maybe TRBD1 (6 bases). Trimming removed 0 bases from V and 0 bases from J, with 13 bases in between. This CDR3 comprises 16 residues. Germline CDR1 and CDR2: SGHRS and YFSETQ. CDR3 region: CASSLARTESSYEQYF. In nucleotides, the CDR3 is TGCGCCAGCAGCTTGGCTCGGACAGAAAGCTCCTACGAGCAGTACTTC.

The chain joins TRBV4-3 to TRBJ1-5; D gene uncertain. This CDR3 has 15 amino acids. V gave up 5 bases and J gave up 5 bases, with 16 bases separating them. CDR1 is LGHNA, CDR2 YSLEER, per germline. Here the CDR3 reads CASSVVRGTDQPQHF. The CDR3 DNA sequence: TGCGCCAGCAGCGTCGTGCGGGGTACGGATCAGCCCCAGCATTTT.

In nucleotides, the CDR3 is TGTGCCAGCAGTGAATTAGTAGCGTCTTTGGGCACCGGGGAGCTGTTTTTT. Residues: CASSELVASLGTGELFF. This chain connects TRBV25-1 to TRBJ2-2; TRBD2 is a possible D gene (5 bases). The germline V and J ends were trimmed by 1 base and 4 bases, with 16 bases remaining between them. There are 17 residues in the CDR3. Germline values: CDR1 MGHDK, CDR2 SYGVNS.

The CDR3 sequence: CAIRDWDSSYEQYF. The DNA for the CDR3 is TGTGCCATCAGAGACTGGGACAGCTCCTACGAGCAGTACTTC. J is TRBJ2-7 and V is TRBV10-3, with TRBD1 identical over 7 bases. Per the germline V gene, CDR1 is ENHRY and CDR2 is SYGVKD. V shed 6 bases, J shed 0 bases, and the junction held 5 bases outside the gene matches. This CDR3 is built from 14 residues.

The gene calls are TRBV2 and TRBJ2-7; 7 bases match TRBD1. CDR1 is SNHLY and CDR2 is FYNNEI in the germline V gene. The CDR3 contains 12 residues. V shed 8 bases and J 6 bases; nucleotides not matched to a gene: 7. CDR3 protein: CASDRAGPEQYF. The CDR3 region has the DNA TGTGCCAGCGACAGGGCAGGACCCGAGCAGTACTTC.

The V gene is TRBV7-8, the J gene TRBJ2-7; TRBD1 might be the D (6 bases). V was cut by 3 bases and J by 1 base, with 13 bases left in between. CDR1 SGHVS and CDR2 FQNEAQ come from the germline V gene. The CDR3 consists of 15 residues. The DNA of the CDR3 is TGTGCCAGCAGCTTCAAGATAGGGGGTTCCTACGAGCAGTACTTC. Residues: CASSFKIGGSYEQYF.

V is TRBV15 and J is TRBJ2-3; a weak D match, TRBD1 (6 bases). The germline CDR1 and CDR2 sequences are LNHNV and YYDKDF (reference sequence). Trimming took 6 bases from V and 1 from J, leaving 17 bases between them. The CDR3 consists of 16 residues. CDR3 nucleotide sequence: TGTGCCACCAGTACCGACAGGCCGGAGGGCACAGATACGCAGTATTTT. Translated: CATSTDRPEGTDTQYF.

The rearrangement joins TRBV7-9 to TRBJ1-1; D ambiguous. CDR1 SEHNR and CDR2 FQNEAQ come from the germline V gene (reference sequence). The CDR3 is 13 residues long. V was pared by 1 base and J by 4 bases, with 7 bases between. In nucleotides, the CDR3 is TGTGCCAGCAGCTTAGGGGTAGCCACTGAAGCTTTCTTT. Translating gives CASSLGVATEAFF.

The genes are TRBV2 and TRBJ1-5, with D maybe TRBD1 (5 bases). Deletions cut 6 bases from V and 3 bases from J, with 9 bases between. This CDR3 spans 13 amino acids. Germline V gene data show CDR1 as SNHLY and CDR2 as FYNNEI. The CDR3 coding sequence is TGTGCCAGCAGAAGCAGGGTCAATCAGCCCCAGCATTTT. Protein: CASRSRVNQPQHF.

The CDR3 coding sequence is TGTGCCAGCAGCTCAGGGCTCTCCTACGAGCAGTACTTC. As protein: CASSSGLSYEQYF. The chain carries TRBV7-8 and TRBJ2-7; D possibly corresponds to TRBD1 (5 bases). Germline CDR1 SGHVS, CDR2 FQNEAQ. The V end was cut by 4 bases, the J end by 0 bases, with 7 bases between. The CDR3 runs to 13 residues.

The J gene is TRBJ2-7, the V gene TRBV30; tentative D call: TRBD2 (6 bases). Germline CDR1 and CDR2: GTSNPN and SVGIG (reference sequence). Trimming left V 2 bases short and J 3 bases short, with 11 bases between. The CDR3 loop spans 13 amino acids. CDR3 sequence (DNA): TGTGCCTGGAGTCCGGGACTTAACTACGAGCAGTACTTC. It encodes CAWSPGLNYEQYF. The full variable domain, in which reference TRBV30 and TRBJ2-7 provide the parts outside the CDR3, is SQTIHQWPATLVQPVGSPLSLECTVEGTSNPNLYWYRQAAGRGLQLLFYSVGIGQISSEVPQNLSASRPQDRQFILSSKKLLLSDSGFYLCAWSPGLNYEQYFGPGTRLTVT.

This clone was observed once. The chain joins TRBV15 to TRBJ2-5; D possibly corresponds to TRBD2 (6 bases). Near its end, the DNA agrees better with TRBJ2-7, so the J call may be wrong. The CDR3 contains 13 residues. The germline CDR1 and CDR2 sequences are LNHNV and YYDKDF (reference sequence). This CDR3 is CATSRGGTYEQYF. CDR3 nucleotide sequence: TGTGCCACCAGCAGGGGAGGAACCTACGAGCAGTACTTC.

The chain combines TRBV7-2 with TRBJ2-1; 8 positions agree with TRBD2. After removal of 1 base from V and 2 bases from J, the junction contained 1 base not matched to a gene. The CDR3 extends over 15 amino acids. Germline CDR1 is SGHTA and CDR2 is FQGNSA. CDR3 amino acids: CASSLDGGAYNEQFF. CDR3 in DNA: TGTGCCAGCAGCTTAGACGGGGGGGCCTACAATGAGCAGTTCTTC.

The chain combines TRBV5-4 with TRBJ2-1, with a possible D match to TRBD2 (6 bases). V dropped 4 bases and J dropped 4 bases, with 9 bases sitting between them. The germline V gene has CDR1 SGHNT and CDR2 YYREEE (reference sequence). The CDR3 is made up of 13 amino acids. The CDR3 DNA reads TGTGCCAGCAGCGGGGGACTGTACAATGAGCAGTTCTTC. Amino acid sequence: CASSGGLYNEQFF.

This clone was seen once. The chain combines TRBV6-5 with TRBJ2-2, with D perhaps TRBD2 (6 bases). Germline-derived CDR1 and CDR2 are MNHEY and SVGAGI. The germline V and J ends were trimmed by 5 bases and 6 bases, with 10 bases remaining between them. The CDR3 runs to 13 residues. The CDR3 nucleotides are TGTGCCAGCAGTCCACTAGCTCCCGGGGAGCTGTTTTTT. It encodes CASSPLAPGELFF.

The rearrangement links TRBV10-1 to TRBJ2-7, with TRBD1 matching 7 bases. CDR1 and CDR2 from the germline V gene are WNHNN and SYGVQD (reference sequence). This CDR3 contains 13 residues. V was pared by 0 bases and J by 7 bases, with 3 bases of the junction left unmatched. The CDR3 coding sequence is TGCGCCAGCAGTGAGTCTACAGGGGAGGAGCAGTACTTC. As protein: CASSESTGEEQYF.